Presented here are 15 T cell receptor beta chains from one specimen sequenced in a study of T cell responses to AZD1222 COVID-19 vaccine. Using immunoSEQ multiplex PCR, the repertoire was profiled, and TCRdb retains in-frame clones only, with some absent. Of 130,000 or so clones in the sample, 86% were seen once. The source was peripheral blood, collected on day 0 of AZD1222 vaccination. The receptors derive from an adult in good health.

The J gene is TRBJ1-5, the V gene TRBV27, with D possibly matching TRBD1 (6 bases). Trimming stripped 6 bases from V and 4 bases from J, with 16 bases between. Germline CDR1 MNHEY, CDR2 SMNVEV (reference sequence). CDR3 length: 15 amino acids. The CDR3 region is CASRPTGGPNQPQHF. The CDR3 DNA follows: TGTGCCAGCAGACCTACCGGGGGGCCGAATCAGCCCCAGCATTTT.

The chain has TRBV5-1 and TRBJ1-4; 7 bases fit TRBD1. In germline, CDR1 is SGHRS, CDR2 YFSETQ. The CDR3 spans 14 residues. After removal of 5 bases from V and 8 bases from J, the junction contained 9 bases not matched to a gene. The CDR3 DNA follows: TGCGCCAGCAGTATTGGACAGGTTGACGAAAAACTGTTTTTT. It codes for CASSIGQVDEKLFF.

The chain links TRBV11-1 to TRBJ2-6; possibly TRBD2 for D (5 bases). Germline CDR1 is SGHAT and CDR2 is FQDESV (reference sequence). CDR3 length: 15 residues. V was clipped by 5 bases and J by 4 bases, with 12 bases between them. The CDR3 nucleotides read TGTGCCAGCAGCCCCGGGATCTCGGGGGCCAACGTCCTGACTTTC. Translated: CASSPGISGANVLTF.

This chain uses TRBV5-6 with TRBJ1-4; 8 bases line up with TRBD1. Germline V gene sequence: CDR1 SGHDT, CDR2 YYEEEE. The V gene end was trimmed by 4 bases and the J gene end by 5 bases; junction bases not matched to a gene: 7. The CDR3 has 15 amino acids. The CDR3 region has the DNA TGTGCCAGCAGCCTGGTGGGACAGGAGAATGAAAAACTGTTTTTT. Encoded protein: CASSLVGQENEKLFF.

The chain carries TRBV19 and TRBJ2-7; D is perhaps TRBD2 (5 bases). V was cut by 7 bases and J by 5 bases, with 18 bases left in between. This CDR3 has 14 amino acids. Germline V gene sequence: CDR1 LNHDA, CDR2 SQIVND (reference sequence). CDR3 coding DNA: TGTGCCAGTATCCCCAAATTTAACGGGGACGAGCAGTACTTC. Its translation: CASIPKFNGDEQYF. Filled out from reference TRBV19 and TRBJ2-7, the complete variable domain reads DGGITQSPKYLFRKEGQNVTLSCEQNLNHDAMYWYRQDPGQGLRLIYYSQIVNDFQKGDIAEGYSVSREKKESFPLTVTSAQKNPTAFYLCASIPKFNGDEQYFGPGTRLTVT.

This clone came up once. The rearrangement uses TRBV6-5 and TRBJ1-4; no definite D call. Trimming took off 7 bases at V and 4 bases at J, with 4 bases between the two ends. The length of the CDR3 is 11 residues. From germline, CDR1 is MNHEY and CDR2 SVGAGI. The CDR3, as DNA: TGTGCCAGCAACGATAATGAAAAACTGTTTTTT. This translates into CASNDNEKLFF.

The chain employs TRBV5-5 and TRBJ2-1; D is ambiguous. CDR3 size: 12 residues. V dropped 4 bases and J dropped 4 bases, with 6 bases sitting between them. The germline CDR1 and CDR2 sequences are SGHKS and YYEKEE (reference sequence). CDR3 DNA: TGTGCCAGCAGCCCCCCTTACAATGAGCAGTTCTTC. Its translation: CASSPPYNEQFF.

Concerning this clone itself: Other DNA sequences in this sample translate to the same CDR3. The V call is TRBV6-2 or TRBV6-3, the J call TRBJ2-7; D gene uncertain. This CDR3 contains 11 residues. The ends were cut back, 5 bases at V and 1 base at J, with 3 bases in the middle. The V gene's germline CDR1 is MNHEY and CDR2 SVGEGT. CDR3: CASSQSYEQYF. The CDR3 nucleotides read TGTGCCAGCAGTCAATCCTACGAGCAGTACTTC.

Written as DNA, the CDR3 is TGTGCCAGCAGCCAAGACTCGACAGGGGTGCACCCCACCGGGGAGCTGTTTTTT. This encodes CASSQDSTGVHPTGELFF. The rearrangement links TRBV4-2 to TRBJ2-2, with 8 bases that match TRBD1. J lost 4 bases, V lost 0 bases, and 10 bases had no gene match. This CDR3 comprises 18 residues. CDR1 LGHNA and CDR2 YNFKEQ come from the germline V gene.

The J gene is TRBJ1-6, the V gene TRBV5-1; TRBD1 matches 8 bases. The CDR3 covers 16 residues. After removal of 6 bases from V and 5 bases from J, the junction contained 10 bases not matched to a gene. Germline values: CDR1 SGHRS, CDR2 YFSETQ. The chain's CDR3 is CASNPGQGLDNSPLHF. CDR3 sequence (DNA): TGCGCCAGCAACCCCGGACAGGGTTTAGATAATTCACCCCTCCACTTT.

The chain uses TRBV29-1 and TRBJ1-1; a weak D match, TRBD1 (5 bases). Trimming left V 4 bases short and J 1 base short, with 13 bases between. There are 14 residues in the CDR3. Germline lookup yields CDR1 SQVTM and CDR2 ANQGSEA. In DNA form, the CDR3 reads TGCAGCGTTGGGGGCAGGTCGGCGAACACTGAAGCTTTCTTT. Its translation is CSVGGRSANTEAFF.

V gene TRBV18 combines with J gene TRBJ2-3, with TRBD1 identical over 8 bases. Germline CDR1 reads KGHSH; CDR2 reads LQKENI. J gave up 1 base and V 1 base, and 4 bases lay outside the gene matches. The CDR3 contains 16 residues. Here the CDR3 reads CASSPQGTGGTDTQYF. The CDR3 coding sequence is TGTGCCAGCTCACCACAGGGGACAGGAGGCACAGATACGCAGTATTTT.

This rearrangement joins TRBV9 to TRBJ2-7; no clear D gene. The CDR3 totals 14 residues. Germline V gives CDR1 SGDLS, CDR2 YYNGEE. The V and J ends lost 0 bases and 4 bases respectively, with 11 bases between them. The CDR3 spells CASSVGPGEYEQYF. The CDR3 region has the DNA TGTGCCAGCAGCGTAGGGCCAGGAGAGTACGAGCAGTACTTC. The full variable domain, its missing parts supplied by reference TRBV9 and TRBJ2-7, is DSGVTQTPKHLITATGQRVTLRCSPRSGDLSVYWYQQSLDQGLQFLIQYYNGEERAKGNILERFSAQQFPDLHSELNLSSLELGDSALYFCASSVGPGEYEQYFGPGTRLTVT.

This chain joins TRBV9 and TRBJ1-4; D is possibly TRBD1 (5 bases). The germline V gene has CDR1 SGDLS and CDR2 YYNGEE. V gave up 6 bases and J gave up 1 base, with 13 bases separating them. The CDR3 sequence is 15 residues long. CDR3 coding DNA: TGTGCCAGCAACCGCTTGGGGGTAACTAATGAAAAACTGTTTTTT. This gives the protein CASNRLGVTNEKLFF.

The chain joins TRBV2 to TRBJ2-2; D remains ambiguous. This CDR3 is built from 13 residues. Germline loops: CDR1 SNHLY, CDR2 FYNNEI. V was trimmed by 8 bases and J by 2 bases, leaving 9 bases between them. For the CDR3, the DNA is TGTGCCAGCTGGAAGGGAAACACCGGGGAGCTGTTTTTT. Protein product: CASWKGNTGELFF.